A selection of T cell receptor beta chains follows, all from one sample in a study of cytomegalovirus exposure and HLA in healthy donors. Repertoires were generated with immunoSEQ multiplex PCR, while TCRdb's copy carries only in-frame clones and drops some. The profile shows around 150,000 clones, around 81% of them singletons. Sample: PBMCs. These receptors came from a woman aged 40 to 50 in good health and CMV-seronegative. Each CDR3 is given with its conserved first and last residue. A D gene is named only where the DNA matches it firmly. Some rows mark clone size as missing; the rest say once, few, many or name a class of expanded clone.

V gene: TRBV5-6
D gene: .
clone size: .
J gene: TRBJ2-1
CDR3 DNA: TGTGCCAGCAGCCCCACGACTAGCTACAATGAGCAGTTCTTC
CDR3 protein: CASSPTTSYNEQFF

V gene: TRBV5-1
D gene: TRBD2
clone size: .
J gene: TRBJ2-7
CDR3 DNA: TGCGCCAGCAGCCAAAGCGGGAGCCCCCTCTACGAGCAGTACTTC
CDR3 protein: CASSQSGSPLYEQYF

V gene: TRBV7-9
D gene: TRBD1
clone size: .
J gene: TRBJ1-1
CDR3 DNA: TGTGCCAGCAGCACTGACAGGGAGAAGAGCACTGAAGCTTTCTTT
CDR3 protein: CASSTDREKSTEAFF

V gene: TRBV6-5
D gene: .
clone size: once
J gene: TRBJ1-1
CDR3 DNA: TGTGCCAGCAGTTACGAGGGCACTGAAGCTTTCTTT
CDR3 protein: CASSYEGTEAFF

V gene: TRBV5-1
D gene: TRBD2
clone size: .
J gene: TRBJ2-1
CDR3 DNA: TGCGCCAGCAGCCCAGGGACTAGCGGGAGCCCGGTGGAGAATGAGCAGTTCTTC
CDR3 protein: CASSPGTSGSPVENEQFF

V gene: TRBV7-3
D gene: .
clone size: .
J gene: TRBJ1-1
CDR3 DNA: TGTGCCAGCAGCCGAACAACGAACACTGAAGCTTTCTTT
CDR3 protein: CASSRTTNTEAFF

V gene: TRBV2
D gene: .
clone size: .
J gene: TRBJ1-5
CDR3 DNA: TGTGCCAGCAGTACCGACAGTTTCTATCAGCCCCAGCATTTT
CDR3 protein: CASSTDSFYQPQHF

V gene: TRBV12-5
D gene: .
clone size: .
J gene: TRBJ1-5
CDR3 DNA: TGTGCTAGTGGCCCTCGGGGGAGGCAGAGCAATCAGCCCCAGCATTTT
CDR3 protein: CASGPRGRQSNQPQHF

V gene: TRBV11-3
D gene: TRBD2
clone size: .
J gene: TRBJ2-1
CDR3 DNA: TGTGCCAGCAGCTCACCGACTCACCCGGGACTAGCGGGCGATGAGCAGTTCTTC
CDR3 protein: CASSSPTHPGLAGDEQFF

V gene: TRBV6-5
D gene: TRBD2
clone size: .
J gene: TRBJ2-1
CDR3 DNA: TGTGCCAGCACTTTAGCGGGAGGATCCTACAATGAGCAGTTCTTC
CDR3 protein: CASTLAGGSYNEQFF

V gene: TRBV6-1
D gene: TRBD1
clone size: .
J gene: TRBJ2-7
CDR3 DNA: TGTGCCAGCAGTGAAAATTTCGGGAATTACAGGGGTGCCGAGCAGTACTTC
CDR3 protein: CASSENFGNYRGAEQYF

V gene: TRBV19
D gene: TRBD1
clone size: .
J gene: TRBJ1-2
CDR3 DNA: TGTGCCAGTAGTATTATTAAGGGGGCCGATGGCTACACCTTC
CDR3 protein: CASSIIKGADGYTF

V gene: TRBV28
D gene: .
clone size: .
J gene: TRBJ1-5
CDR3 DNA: TGTGCCAGCAGTTTTTTCGGGAGGGGAGATTCTCAGCCCCAGCATTTT
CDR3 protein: CASSFFGRGDSQPQHF

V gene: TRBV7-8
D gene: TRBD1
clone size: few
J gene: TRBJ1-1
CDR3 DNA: TGTGCCAGCAGCCCACGGGAGGGGGCGGGAACTGAAGCTTTCTTT
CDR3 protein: CASSPREGAGTEAFF

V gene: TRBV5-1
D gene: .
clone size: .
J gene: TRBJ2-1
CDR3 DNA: TGCGCCAGCAGCTTGGATACGGGAGAGGCCAATGAGCAGTTCTTC
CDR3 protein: CASSLDTGEANEQFF

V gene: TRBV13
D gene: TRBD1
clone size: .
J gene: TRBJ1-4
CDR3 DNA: TGTGCCAGCAGCTCCCGGGGGACAGGGTATGAAAAACTGTTTTTT
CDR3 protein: CASSSRGTGYEKLFF

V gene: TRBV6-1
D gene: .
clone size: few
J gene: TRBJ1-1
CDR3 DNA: TGTGCCAGCAGACGGAGCACTGAAGCTTTCTTT
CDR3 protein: CASRRSTEAFF

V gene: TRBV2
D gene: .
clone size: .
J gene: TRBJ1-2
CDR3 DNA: TGTGCCAGCAGTGGACCCAGGGGCACCGGGGGCTACACCTTC
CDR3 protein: CASSGPRGTGGYTF

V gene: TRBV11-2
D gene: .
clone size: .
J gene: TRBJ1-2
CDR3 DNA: TGTGCCAGCAGCTTAGACTACCGGGGGGGCTACACCTTC
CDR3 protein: CASSLDYRGGYTF

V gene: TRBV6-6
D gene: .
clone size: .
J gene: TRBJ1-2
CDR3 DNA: TGTGCCAGCAGCCCCCAAGGGGTTAACTATGGCTACACCTTC
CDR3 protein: CASSPQGVNYGYTF

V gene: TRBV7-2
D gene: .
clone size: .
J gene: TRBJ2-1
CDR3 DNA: TGTGCCAGCAGCTTAGGGGAGTATGGGTGGCAGTTCTTC
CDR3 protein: CASSLGEYGWQFF

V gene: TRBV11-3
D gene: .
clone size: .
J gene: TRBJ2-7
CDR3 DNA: TGTGCCAGCAGCCTCCGGTTAGTCTACGAGCAGTACTTC
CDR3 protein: CASSLRLVYEQYF